Shown below are 11 T cell receptor beta chains from a single sample sequenced in a study of cytomegalovirus exposure and HLA in healthy donors. The repertoire was sequenced with immunoSEQ multiplex PCR; TCRdb's copy has only in-frame clones and lacks some. The table lists 90,000 or so clones, around 85% of them singletons, with about 20% in the top ten. Material for sequencing was PBMCs. Receptors were obtained from a man younger than 35 in good health and CMV-seropositive.

The rearrangement uses TRBV5-4 and TRBJ2-1, with 7 nucleotides matching TRBD1. Germline CDR1 SGHNT, CDR2 YYREEE (reference sequence). The CDR3 is 13 amino acids. The V segment lost 2 bases and the J segment 9 bases; nucleotides outside the gene matches: 5. The CDR3 region has the DNA TGTGCCAGCAGCTTAAGACAGGGTGGTGAGCAGTTCTTC. Its protein is CASSLRQGGEQFF.

This chain connects TRBV5-1 to TRBJ2-1, with 9 bases fitting TRBD1. This CDR3 has 16 residues. The trim removed 0 bases at V and 4 bases at J, leaving 5 bases unmatched. CDR1 SGHRS and CDR2 YFSETQ come from the germline V gene. The DNA of the CDR3 is TGCGCCAGCAGCTTGGAGGGACAGGGATCGTACAATGAGCAGTTCTTC. It yields the protein CASSLEGQGSYNEQFF.

V gene TRBV6-5 combines with J gene TRBJ1-1; 7 positions match TRBD1. With V trimmed by 2 bases and J by 6 bases, 3 bases remained unmatched. Germline CDR1 is MNHEY and CDR2 is SVGAGI. This CDR3 is built from 13 residues. DNA of the CDR3: TGTGCCAGCAGTTACGGGACAGCTTCTGAAGCTTTCTTT. Its translation: CASSYGTASEAFF.

J is TRBJ2-7 and V is TRBV15; the D gene is possibly TRBD1 (6 bases). Germline CDR1 LNHNV, CDR2 YYDKDF (reference sequence). The V and J ends lost 1 base and 4 bases respectively, with 26 bases between them. The CDR3 spans 19 residues. In DNA, the CDR3 is TGTGCCACCAGCAGAGTCGGTAAGGGACAAGCCAGCCCCTTTTACGAGCAGTACTTC. This gives the protein CATSRVGKGQASPFYEQYF.

This chain connects TRBV5-1 to TRBJ1-2, with 12 bases aligning to TRBD1. The V gene's germline CDR1 is SGHRS and CDR2 YFSETQ. V was clipped by 3 bases and J by 2 bases; unmatched bases: 2. The CDR3 length is 15 residues. For the CDR3, the DNA is TGCGCCAGCAGCTGGGGACAGGGGGCGAACTATGGCTACACCTTC. Protein product: CASSWGQGANYGYTF.

The rearrangement joins TRBV10-3 to TRBJ2-2; no definite D call. V dropped 10 bases and J dropped 7 bases, with 7 bases sitting between them. The CDR3 has 10 residues. The germline gives CDR1 ENHRY, CDR2 SYGVKD. CDR3 coding DNA: TGTGCCAGTTTCGGCGGGGAGCTGTTTTTT. This sequence encodes CASFGGELFF.

The chain carries TRBV28 and TRBJ2-1; 9 positions agree with TRBD2. V was clipped by 5 bases and J by 4 bases; unmatched bases: 9. The germline CDR1 and CDR2 sequences are MDHEN and SYDVKM. The CDR3 has 16 amino acids. CDR3 sequence reads: CASSPELAGWYNEQFF. CDR3 nucleotides: TGTGCCAGCAGTCCTGAGCTAGCGGGATGGTACAATGAGCAGTTCTTC.

The chain combines TRBV11-1 with TRBJ2-1, with 14 bases lining up with TRBD2. CDR1 and CDR2 (germline): SGHAT, FQDESV (reference sequence). The CDR3 spans 16 residues. The ends lost 4 bases at V and 4 bases at J; junction bases unmatched: 3. CDR3 loop: CASSSRLAGGYNEQFF. CDR3 in DNA: TGTGCCAGCAGCTCCCGACTAGCGGGAGGGTACAATGAGCAGTTCTTC.

The chain couples TRBV30 to TRBJ1-5, with 10 bases lining up with TRBD1. The junction had 6 bases not matched to a gene; V was cut back by 5 bases and J by 5 bases. The CDR3 spans 14 residues. Germline V gene lookup returns CDR1 GTSNPN and CDR2 SVGIG (reference sequence). CDR3 in amino acids: CAWAVGQGDQPQHF. CDR3 bases: TGTGCCTGGGCTGTAGGACAGGGGGATCAGCCCCAGCATTTT.

The chain recombines TRBV2 with TRBJ2-3; D is ambiguous. This CDR3 spans 15 amino acids. CDR1 and CDR2 (germline): SNHLY, FYNNEI. Between the trimmed V and J ends, which lost 4 bases and 2 bases, there was a span of 13 bases. CDR3 region: CASSVQATHTDTQYF. The CDR3 DNA reads TGTGCCAGCAGTGTCCAGGCGACACACACAGATACGCAGTATTTT.

The chain joins TRBV11-2 to TRBJ2-7; TRBD2 agrees at 12 bases. Trimming at V came to 1 base and at J to 5 bases, leaving 3 bases not matched to a gene. The CDR3 has 15 amino acids. In germline, CDR1 is SGHAT, CDR2 FQNNGV. CDR3 DNA: TGTGCCAGCAGCTTAGGTCTAGCGGGAGGGCACGAGCAGTACTTC. Its protein is CASSLGLAGGHEQYF.